This note documents a single TCR beta chain sequence. Antigen specificity is unknown. Any patient presenting with uncontrolled infection, other autoimmune disease, pregnancy or lactation was left out. V lost 5 bases, J lost 13 bases, and 15 bases lay in between. This CDR3 region has 12 residues. This record belongs to a study of T cells in Graves' hyperthyroidism and ophthalmopathy. Overall study findings and caveats: Prediction of ophthalmopathy progression came a median approximately 6.6 months pre-onset. Researchers found most expanded thyroid clonotypes above 0.001 in blood as well.

Amplification of TCR beta CDR3 regions was performed using RNA transcripts as template. HTBI primers drove first-round RT-PCR of the TCR CDR3. MiXCR was run by TCRdb on the multiplex PCR reads, yielding one entry per CDR3 protein. The sample yields hundreds of thousands of distinct CDR3 sequences, just under 45% seen once. This TCR was recovered from an adult man with Graves' disease, either hyperthyroidism or ophthalmopathy (not recorded which). The chain joins TRBV12-3 or TRBV12-4 to TRBJ1-3; D might be TRBD1 (6 bases). The sample taken for sequencing was peripheral blood or thyroid tissue (not recorded which). The CDR3 nucleotides read TGTGCCAGCAGTGACCCGGGGGCGTCAATATATTTT. Translation gives CASSDPGASIYF.